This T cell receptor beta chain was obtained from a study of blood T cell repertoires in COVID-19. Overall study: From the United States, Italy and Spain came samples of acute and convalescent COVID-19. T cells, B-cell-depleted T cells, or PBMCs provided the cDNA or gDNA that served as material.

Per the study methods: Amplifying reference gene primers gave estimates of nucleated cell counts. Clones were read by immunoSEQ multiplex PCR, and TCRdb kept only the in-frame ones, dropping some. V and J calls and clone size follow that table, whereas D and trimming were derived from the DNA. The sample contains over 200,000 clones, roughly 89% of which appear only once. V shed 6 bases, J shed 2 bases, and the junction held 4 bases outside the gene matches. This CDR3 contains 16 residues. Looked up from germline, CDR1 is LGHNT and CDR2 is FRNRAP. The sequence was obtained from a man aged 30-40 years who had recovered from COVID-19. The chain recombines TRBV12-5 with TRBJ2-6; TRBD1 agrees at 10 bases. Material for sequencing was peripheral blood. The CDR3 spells CASGRQGATGANVLTF. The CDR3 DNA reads TGTGCTAGTGGCCGACAGGGGGCTACTGGGGCCAACGTCCTGACTTTC.